This T cell receptor (beta chain) was sequenced during a study of T cells after yellow fever vaccination. General study findings and limits: Reappearance after the booster was seen for most primary-vaccination clones, at 96% CD4 and 75% to 90% CD8. The secondary response was weaker, and its peak arrived faster, on day 5 versus 15. Few clonotypes appeared in both CD4 and CD8 compartments.

This clonotype has only a few counts. Its antigen is not identified. V was clipped by 6 bases and J by 4 bases; unmatched bases: 6. The CDR3 loop spans 17 amino acids. Looked up from germline, CDR1 is MNHEY and CDR2 is SVGAGI. 5'RACE template switching added a universal primer site and UMIs to TCR cDNA. TCRdb itself ran the 5' RACE reads through MiXCR, one entry per CDR3 protein. This table holds 450,000 to 650,000 distinct CDR3 sequences, just over 20% found once. Sequenced here: PBMCs, sampled approximately 20 days after the first yellow fever vaccination. The genes are TRBV6-5 and TRBJ2-1; 16 bases match TRBD2. This clonotype originated in a man aged 18 to 30 who received the YFV17D yellow fever vaccine. CDR3 sequence reads: CASSGTSGGAGYNEQFF. For the CDR3, the DNA is TGTGCCAGCAGCGGGACTAGCGGGGGGGCGGGATACAATGAGCAGTTCTTC.